Shown below are 4 T cell receptor beta chains from a single sample sequenced in a study of T cell responses to AZD1222 COVID-19 vaccine. The method was immunoSEQ multiplex PCR; TCRdb's version includes in-frame clones alone and lacks a portion of them. Of some 140,000 clones in the sample, over 85% are singletons; the top ten hold just over 5.5%. Sample: peripheral blood, taken on day 0 of AZD1222 vaccination. The receptors come from an adult in good health.

The gene calls are TRBV7-9 and TRBJ2-3; 7 bases match TRBD1. The CDR3 is made up of 17 amino acids. CDR1 SEHNR and CDR2 FQNEAQ come from the germline V gene (reference sequence). The ends lost 0 bases at V and 3 bases at J; junction bases unmatched: 9. For the CDR3, the DNA is TGTGCCAGCAGCTTAGCGCTAGGGGGCCGGTCAACAGATACGCAGTATTTT. Translating gives CASSLALGGRSTDTQYF.

This clone was counted once. The rearrangement links TRBV14 to TRBJ1-4; 8 positions match TRBD1. Looked up from germline, CDR1 is SGHDN and CDR2 is FVKESK. With 5 bases clipped from V and 7 bases from J, the junction kept 9 bases outside the gene matches. CDR3 size: 15 residues. In DNA form, the CDR3 reads TGTGCCAGCAGCTTACGGACAGGGTTGCGTGAAAAACTGTTTTTT. Encoded protein: CASSLRTGLREKLFF. Full variable domain (missing parts from reference TRBV14 and TRBJ1-4): EAGVTQFPSHSVIEKGQTVTLRCDPISGHDNLYWYRRVMGKEIKFLLHFVKESKQDESGMPNNRFLAERTGGTYSTLKVQPAELEDSGVYFCASSLRTGLREKLFFGSGTQLSVL.

This rearrangement joins TRBV9 to TRBJ1-5; a weak D match, TRBD1 (6 bases). Germline V lookup: CDR1 SGDLS, CDR2 YYNGEE. Trimming stripped 2 bases from V and 6 bases from J, with 15 bases between. The CDR3 runs to 15 residues. CDR3 sequence: CASSVNPGVGQPQHF. The CDR3 nucleotides are TGTGCCAGCAGCGTGAATCCAGGGGTCGGTCAGCCCCAGCATTTT.

This chain links TRBV7-2 with TRBJ2-2; D unclear. Trimming cost V 2 bases and J 5 bases, with 6 bases left between them. The CDR3 is made up of 13 amino acids. CDR1 is SGHTA and CDR2 is FQGNSA in the germline V gene. Here the CDR3 reads CASSLTITGELFF. In DNA, the CDR3 is TGTGCCAGCAGCTTAACAATAACCGGGGAGCTGTTTTTT.